Here is one TCR beta chain with its context. No cognate antigen has been identified for it. Base qualities are not provided; no much larger clone lies one nucleotide away. The data were obtained in a study of cytomegalovirus exposure and HLA in healthy donors (dated by TCRdb to 2016 to 2017). Background on the whole study: According to a later analysis, one platform produced both the roughly 120 validation repertoires and the roughly 640 repertoires of the first cohort. The aim of the study was to test whether cataloging public T cell receptors could identify signatures of past pathogen exposure. A separate validation cohort of 100 to 150 different subjects was used in addition to the 666-subject first cohort. To predict cytomegalovirus infection status, the study brought together high-throughput TCR immunosequencing, statistical association of individual TCRs with disease status, and machine learning. Overall results and qualifications from the work: The classifier was reported to diagnose cytomegalovirus status with high specificity and sensitivity in both the original and validation cohorts. In vitro tests confirmed that a few of the cytomegalovirus-associated TCR beta chains recognize cytomegalovirus antigens. The study listed 150 to 200 TCR beta chains as associated with cytomegalovirus. All 120 or so repertoires were used to score co-occurrence in the validation cohort in a later analysis, because that analysis had no HLA typing for the cohort. It was suggested by the authors that the approach could potentially be generalized to other disease states and immunological phenotypes. Subsequent analysis determined that TCRs grouped into clusters in the first cohort also showed a tendency toward co-occurrence across the 130 or so validation repertoires, and approximately 93% of cluster scores exceeded 0. Most TCR sequences were observed very rarely across donors, whereas some public TCRs were present in many individuals.

Receptor libraries were prepared by the immunoSEQ multiplex PCR assay. Per the authors' processing: A statistical classification framework was built for diagnosing cytomegalovirus status from the catalog of TCR beta chain sequences. TCRdb carries this immuneACCESS record with in-frame sequences only. Its versions omit some clonotypes, under half of them owing to an unresolved V gene in the studies checked, with the rest unexplained. D and trimming were read from the DNA, whereas the V and J calls and clone size are those reported in that table. The sample table contains 200,000 or so clones; only one count was recorded for more than 75% of them. Together, the top ten hold approximately 7% of the sample. The germline V gene gives CDR1 as LGHNA and CDR2 as YSLEER. The CDR3 covers 17 residues, taking in both the cysteine and the phenylalanine. The DNA shown is the 51-base CDR3, in frame from base 1. V is reduced by 4 bases and J by 0 bases, leaving a spacing of 16 bases between them.

The donors were included in the validation cohort of around 120 subjects, a group kept apart from the 666-subject first cohort. The receptor was isolated from a man aged 18 to 30 in good health and CMV-seropositive. The chain was built from TRBV4-3 and TRBJ2-1; TRBD2 is possibly the D segment (5 matching bases). Sequencing used PBMCs. In nucleotide form, the sequence is TGCGCCAGCAGCCCCCGGCGGGCTAGCCCCTCCTACAATGAGCAGTTCTTC. This translates into CASSPRRASPSYNEQFF.